Listed below are T cell receptor beta chains from one sample, sequenced in a study of blood T cell repertoires in COVID-19. Clones were sequenced by immunoSEQ multiplex PCR, and TCRdb holds only the in-frame ones, with some missing. The table shows about 400,000 clones, with around nine tenths occurring only once. The sample comprised PBMCs or T cells enriched from blood (not recorded which). These receptors were obtained from a woman aged 18-29 years with acute COVID-19. CDR3s include the opening cysteine and the closing phenylalanine or tryptophan. Each record gives: CDR3 DNA, CDR3 protein, J gene, D gene, clone size, V gene. A D gene is named only where the DNA matches it firmly. Rows give clone size only sometimes, using once, few, many, or a class for an expanded clone.

TGCGCCAGCAGTGAGTCTAGCGGTCTCCAAGAGACCCAGTACTTC	CASSESSGLQETQYF	TRBJ2-5	-	-	TRBV10-1
TGTGCCAGCAGCGTAGAAAGCACAGGAGCACGTTCACCCCTCCACTTT	CASSVESTGARSPLHF	TRBJ1-6	-	-	TRBV9
TGTGCCAGTAAACTAGCGGGGGGCTCGGGAAGGGAGCAGTTCTTC	CASKLAGGSGREQFF	TRBJ2-1	TRBD2	once	TRBV7-2
TGCAGCGCCAAAAGACAGGACGAGCAGTACTTC	CSAKRQDEQYF	TRBJ2-7	-	-	TRBV29-1
TGTGCCAGCTCACCAGGGCTCACAGACTATGGCTACACCTTC	CASSPGLTDYGYTF	TRBJ1-2	-	-	TRBV18
TGTGCCAGCAGCTACAGGGAAAAGGGCACCGGGGAGCTGTTTTTT	CASSYREKGTGELFF	TRBJ2-2	-	-	TRBV5-4
TGTGCCAGCAGCGTAGAGAACAGGGTAGACCGATCTAACTATGGCTACACCTTC	CASSVENRVDRSNYGYTF	TRBJ1-2	-	-	TRBV9
TGTGCCAGCAGCTTGGGACAGGGATTACCCCAGCATTTT	CASSLGQGLPQHF	TRBJ1-5	TRBD1	-	TRBV7-2
TGTGCCATCAGTGGCGGGGTCGGCTACACCTTC	CAISGGVGYTF	TRBJ1-2	-	-	TRBV10-3
TGTGCCAGCAGTTTGACGGGACAGCACATCACAGATACGCAGTATTTT	CASSLTGQHITDTQYF	TRBJ2-3	TRBD1	once	TRBV27
TGTGCCAGCAGAGAAGGACTAGCGGCTACCTACGAGCAGTACTTC	CASREGLAATYEQYF	TRBJ2-7	TRBD2	-	TRBV6-1
TGTGCCAGCAGCCCGAGGATGTTACCCGAGCAGTACTTC	CASSPRMLPEQYF	TRBJ2-7	-	-	TRBV3-1/TRBV3-2
TGCGCCAGCAGCCCTCGGGGACAGGGGGCCCCAGAGCAGTACTTC	CASSPRGQGAPEQYF	TRBJ2-7	TRBD1	-	TRBV5-1
TGTGCCAGCAGCAAAGAAGAAGACGGGGGCTCCTACGAGCAGTACTTC	CASSKEEDGGSYEQYF	TRBJ2-7	-	-	TRBV21-1
TGTGCCAGCAGCTTTTTTGAAACGGGTGCCTACGAGCAGTACTTC	CASSFFETGAYEQYF	TRBJ2-7	-	once	TRBV7-9
TGTGCCAGCAGTCAGGGACTTTATGGCTACACCTTC	CASSQGLYGYTF	TRBJ1-2	-	-	TRBV6-2/TRBV6-3
TGCGCCAGCAGCTTGACAGCCTCCGGTTCACCCCTCCACTTT	CASSLTASGSPLHF	TRBJ1-6	-	-	TRBV5-1
TGTGCCAGCAGCGTAGGGTTAGAGAAGCCCCAGCATTTT	CASSVGLEKPQHF	TRBJ1-5	-	-	TRBV9
TGTGCCAGCAGTAGACAGGGGGTAAACACCATATATTTT	CASSRQGVNTIYF	TRBJ1-3	TRBD1	-	TRBV6-5
TGTGCCAGTAGCGTTCCAGGACAGGGGTCCTCCTACGAGCAGTACTTC	CASSVPGQGSSYEQYF	TRBJ2-7	TRBD1	-	TRBV19
TGTGCCAGCAGCGCGAGGGGTGGGACAGGGGACGCCACTGAAGCTTTCTTT	CASSARGGTGDATEAFF	TRBJ1-1	TRBD1	-	TRBV9
TGTGCCAGCGCGGTCCAGGGGGATCAAGAGACCCAGTACTTC	CASAVQGDQETQYF	TRBJ2-5	TRBD1	-	TRBV10-3